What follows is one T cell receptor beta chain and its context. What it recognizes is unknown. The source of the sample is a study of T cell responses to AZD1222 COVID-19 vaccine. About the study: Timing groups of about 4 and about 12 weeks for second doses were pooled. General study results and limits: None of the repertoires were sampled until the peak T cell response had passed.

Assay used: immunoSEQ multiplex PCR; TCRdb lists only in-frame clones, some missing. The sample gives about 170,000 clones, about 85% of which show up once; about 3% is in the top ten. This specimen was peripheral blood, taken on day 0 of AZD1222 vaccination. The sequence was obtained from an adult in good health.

DNA of the CDR3: TGTGCCATCAGTGGTGACGTTGGAAACACCATATATTTT. This translates into CAISGDVGNTIYF. The chain has TRBV10-3 and TRBJ1-3; no reliable D call. The CDR3 extends over 13 amino acids. V was pared by 4 bases and J by 3 bases, with 7 bases between. CDR1 and CDR2 from the germline V gene are ENHRY and SYGVKD.